Each of the 10 T cell receptor beta chains below was sequenced from the same sample in a study of early T cells in non-severe SARS-CoV-2 infection. TCRdb redid the calling of the 5' RACE reads with MiXCR, one entry per CDR3 protein. The sample holds around 77,000 distinct CDR3 sequences, roughly 14% seen once. Sequencing was performed on whole blood, taken at baseline. The source of these receptors is an adult who was a healthcare worker with PCR-confirmed SARS-CoV-2 infection or an uninfected control (not recorded which).

This chain uses TRBV5-1 with TRBJ2-5; D remains ambiguous. Germline CDR1 SGHRS, CDR2 YFSETQ. The V end lost 3 bases, the J end lost 4 bases, and 4 bases lay between the germline ends. This CDR3 spans 11 amino acids. The CDR3, as DNA: TGCGCCAGCAGCTCCGTAGAGACCCAGTACTTC. As protein: CASSSVETQYF. Based on the CDR3 plus reference TRBV5-1 and TRBJ2-5, the full variable domain is KAGVTQTPRYLIKTRGQQVTLSCSPISGHRSVSWYQQTPGQGLQFLFEYFSETQRNKGNFPGRFSGRQFSNSRSEMNVSTLELGDSALYLCASSSVETQYFGPGTRLLVL.

This clonotype turned up a few times. The V gene is TRBV5-1, the J gene TRBJ1-1, with TRBD1 as a possible D gene (5 bases). CDR1 is SGHRS, CDR2 YFSETQ, per germline. The CDR3 totals 13 residues. V lost 4 bases to trimming and J lost 1 base, with 8 bases between them. CDR3 DNA: TGCGCCAGCAGCACAACAGGGAACACTGAAGCTTTCTTT. Protein product: CASSTTGNTEAFF.

This clonotype was observed a few times. The CDR3 DNA follows: TGCAGCGTTGGAGACCAAGAGACCCAGTACTTC. Translating it yields CSVGDQETQYF. V usage is TRBV29-1 and J usage is TRBJ2-5, with no clear D. Germline V CDR1 and CDR2: SQVTM, ANQGSEA. This CDR3 is 11 amino acids long. V was cut by 4 bases and J by 0 bases, with 3 bases left in between.

The rearrangement uses TRBV5-6 and TRBJ2-1; 12 bases line up with TRBD2. Unmatched junction bases numbered 2, after V lost 3 bases and J lost 4 bases. Per germline, CDR1 SGHDT and CDR2 YYEEEE. This CDR3 has 15 residues. The CDR3 coding sequence is TGTGCCAGCAGCTCGGGACTAGCGGGTTACAATGAGCAGTTCTTC. This gives the protein CASSSGLAGYNEQFF.

The sample holds a few counts of this clonotype. The chain uses TRBV7-3 and TRBJ2-3, with no clear D. The CDR3 is 14 residues long. Trimming left V 3 bases short and J 2 bases short, with 9 bases between. Looked up from germline, CDR1 is SGHTA and CDR2 is FQGTGA. DNA for the CDR3: TGTGCCAGCAGCTTGCGTAGAACCACAGATACGCAGTATTTT. This translates into CASSLRRTTDTQYF.

As regards this clonotype: A much larger clonotype is one base distant, so this may be a read error. V gene TRBV6-4 combines with J gene TRBJ2-6; D gene unclear. CDR3 length: 14 amino acids. The germline gives CDR1 MRHNA, CDR2 SNTAGT. The CDR3 is CASSDNSGVNVLTF. CDR3 coding DNA: TGTGCCAGCAGTGACAACTCTGGGGTCAACGTCCTGACTTTC.

This clonotype was counted between two and nine times. This chain connects TRBV24-1 to TRBJ1-5; D might be TRBD1 (5 bases). CDR3 size: 13 residues. The germline CDR1 and CDR2 sequences are KGHDR and SFDVKD. The V and J ends lost 3 bases and 7 bases respectively, with 9 bases between them. The CDR3 here is CATSDQGEQPQHF. The DNA for the CDR3 is TGTGCCACCAGTGATCAGGGTGAGCAGCCCCAGCATTTT.

CDR3: CASSLGSGRARTDTQYF. Written as DNA, the CDR3 is TGTGCCAGCAGCTTAGGCAGCGGGAGGGCCCGCACAGATACGCAGTATTTT. This chain uses TRBV7-6 with TRBJ2-3; 10 bases are a match to TRBD2. Per the germline V gene, CDR1 is SGHVS and CDR2 is FNYEAQ. The CDR3 covers 17 residues. With V trimmed by 1 base and J by 1 base, 5 bases remained unmatched.

This clonotype has a handful of counts. The chain links TRBV3-1 to TRBJ2-2; TRBD2 aligns across 12 bases. Per germline, CDR1 LGHDT and CDR2 YNNKEL (reference sequence). V shed 4 bases, J shed 5 bases, and the junction held 5 bases outside the gene matches. There are 16 residues in the CDR3. CDR3 region: CASSPSGTSGTGELFF. The CDR3 bases are TGTGCCAGCAGCCCCTCCGGGACTAGCGGGACCGGGGAGCTGTTTTTT.

This rearrangement joins TRBV12-3 or TRBV12-4 to TRBJ2-2; TRBD1 might be the D (6 bases). Trimming left V 6 bases short and J 4 bases short, with 12 bases between. This CDR3 has 14 amino acids. The CDR3 protein is CASSQTGTTGELFF. In DNA, the CDR3 is TGTGCCAGCAGCCAAACAGGGACCACCGGGGAGCTGTTTTTT.